The 11 T cell receptor beta chains in this list originate from one sample, sequenced in a study of T cell responses to AZD1222 COVID-19 vaccine (dated by TCRdb to about 2021). The time point label for this specimen denotes: about 28 days (+/-7) after the second vaccine dose. The library was produced with the immunoSEQ multiplex PCR assay. Entries here come from immuneACCESS through TCRdb and include only in-frame sequences with V and J called. Some clones fail to appear in such tables; in the studies checked, an unresolved V gene covers under half of the shortfall, and the cause of the remainder is unknown. The table for this sample lists more than 95,000 clones; around nine tenths of them were counted only once. The top ten hold roughly 1.5% of the sample. Sequences were derived from peripheral blood, sampled 28 days after the second AZD1222 dose. These receptors were taken from an adult who received the AZD1222 COVID-19 vaccine.

The rearrangement joins TRBV11-2 to TRBJ1-6; 9 positions agree with TRBD1. Germline V gene data show CDR1 as SGHAT and CDR2 as FQNNGV. This CDR3 is built from 17 residues. With 5 bases clipped from V and 5 bases from J, the junction kept 10 bases outside the gene matches. The CDR3 bases are TGTGCCAGCAGCCCTAGCCCCCGGGACAGGGATAATTCACCCCTCCACTTT. It encodes CASSPSPRDRDNSPLHF.

The V and J genes are TRBV28 and TRBJ2-7; the D call may be TRBD1 or TRBD2 (6 bases each). V gave up 6 bases and J gave up 1 base, with 10 bases separating them. This CDR3 has 13 residues. Per the germline V gene, CDR1 is MDHEN and CDR2 is SYDVKM. This CDR3 reads CASRAGQSYEQYF. CDR3 sequence (DNA): TGTGCCAGCAGGGCGGGACAATCCTACGAGCAGTACTTC.

The chain couples TRBV28 to TRBJ1-5; no definite D call. Trimming removed 3 bases at V and 1 base at J, with 10 bases between. Germline assignment: CDR1 MDHEN and CDR2 SYDVKM. The CDR3 spans 15 residues. CDR3 nucleotides: TGTGCCAGCAGTTTTAGGTCTAACAGCAATCAGCCCCAGCATTTT. It is translated as CASSFRSNSNQPQHF.

J is TRBJ2-2 and V is TRBV7-3; D ambiguous. The germline V gene encodes CDR1 SGHTA and CDR2 FQGTGA. The ends were cut back, 6 bases at V and 2 bases at J, with 7 bases in the middle. The CDR3 contains 13 residues. CDR3 DNA: TGTGCCAGCAGGCAGGACAACACCGGGGAGCTGTTTTTT. It encodes CASRQDNTGELFF.

The chain joins TRBV25-1 to TRBJ2-3, with D perhaps matching TRBD2 (6 bases). Germline CDR1 reads MGHDK; CDR2 reads SYGVNS. The V and J ends lost 10 bases and 3 bases respectively, with 17 bases between them. The CDR3 spans 14 residues. This CDR3 is CATAWASETDTQYF. CDR3 nucleotide sequence: TGTGCCACCGCATGGGCTAGCGAGACAGATACGCAGTATTTT.

This CDR3 reads CASILSSYNSPLHF. DNA of the CDR3: TGTGCCAGCATACTGAGCTCCTATAATTCACCCCTCCACTTT. The rearrangement uses TRBV28 and TRBJ1-6; the D is unclear. The V and J ends lost 7 bases and 0 bases respectively, with 7 bases between them. The CDR3 length is 14 residues. CDR1 is MDHEN and CDR2 is SYDVKM in the germline V gene. Looking up the rest from reference TRBV28 and TRBJ1-6 gives the full variable domain: DVKVTQSSRYLVKRTGEKVFLECVQDMDHENMFWYRQDPGLGLRLIYFSYDVKMKEKGDIPEGYSVSREKKERFSLILESASTNQTSMYLCASILSSYNSPLHFGNGTRLTVT.

V is TRBV11-2 and J is TRBJ1-6; D call uncertain. Per the germline V gene, CDR1 is SGHAT and CDR2 is FQNNGV. The CDR3 length is 11 residues. V shed 5 bases and J shed 7 bases, with 3 bases lying between them. The CDR3 protein is CASSQNSPLHF. In DNA form, the CDR3 reads TGTGCCAGCAGCCAGAATTCACCCCTCCACTTT.

The chain uses TRBV27 and TRBJ2-7, with TRBD2 matching 10 bases. CDR1 is MNHEY and CDR2 is SMNVEV in the germline V gene (reference sequence). This CDR3 region has 15 residues. The V and J ends lost 4 bases and 2 bases, in that order; junction bases with no gene match: 5. CDR3 coding DNA: TGTGCCAGCAGTTCGAAAGCGGGAGGGGCCTACGAGCAGTACTTC. It encodes CASSSKAGGAYEQYF.

This chain uses TRBV10-3 with TRBJ1-3, with TRBD1 matching over 9 bases. V lost 10 bases to trimming and J lost 2 bases; unmatched junction nucleotides: 6. Germline-derived CDR1 and CDR2 are ENHRY and SYGVKD. This CDR3 spans 14 amino acids. The CDR3: CASTGGLTGNTIYF. The CDR3 DNA reads as TGTGCCAGTACAGGGGGCTTAACTGGAAACACCATATATTTT.

The chain carries TRBV11-2 and TRBJ1-2, with a weak D call TRBD1 (6 bases). V was pared by 8 bases and J by 2 bases, with 9 bases between. CDR3 length equals 12 residues. Germline assignment: CDR1 SGHAT and CDR2 FQNNGV. CDR3 sequence (DNA): TGTGCCAGCCGAACAGGGAACTATGGCTACACCTTC. Protein: CASRTGNYGYTF.

DNA of the CDR3: TGCGCCAGCAGCTTGGGGACTTGGGGGAATCAGCCCCAGCATTTT. It is translated as CASSLGTWGNQPQHF. The chain joins TRBV5-1 to TRBJ1-5; D perhaps matches TRBD1 (5 bases). The CDR3 spans 15 residues. CDR1 and CDR2 (germline): SGHRS, YFSETQ. Trimming removed 0 bases at V and 4 bases at J, with 11 bases between. Filled out from reference TRBV5-1 and TRBJ1-5, the complete variable domain reads KAGVTQTPRYLIKTRGQQVTLSCSPISGHRSVSWYQQTPGQGLQFLFEYFSETQRNKGNFPGRFSGRQFSNSRSEMNVSTLELGDSALYLCASSLGTWGNQPQHFGDGTRLSIL.